The 32 T cell receptor beta chains below all came from one sample that was sequenced in a study of T cell clonotyping in hematopoietic cell transplantation. Clones were sequenced by immunoSEQ multiplex PCR, and TCRdb holds only the in-frame ones, with some missing. The table has 9,000 to 15,000 clones, roughly 50% seen once. Sequences were obtained from peripheral blood mononuclear cells. The receptor set was obtained from a man over 45 in good health. Some clones in this sample may be carry-over from other donors' samples.

The chain employs TRBV6-5 and TRBJ2-3; D possibly corresponds to TRBD1 (5 bases). Trimming removed 4 bases from V and 4 bases from J, with 9 bases in between. Per the germline V gene, CDR1 is MNHEY and CDR2 is SVGAGI. The CDR3 loop spans 13 amino acids. The CDR3 loop reads CASSLAGSDTQYF. For the CDR3, the DNA is TGTGCCAGCAGTTTGGCAGGGTCAGATACGCAGTATTTT.

This chain uses TRBV29-1 with TRBJ2-5; 9 nucleotides match TRBD1. Germline loops: CDR1 SQVTM, CDR2 ANQGSEA. With V trimmed by 4 bases and J by 5 bases, 2 bases remained unmatched. The CDR3 extends over 12 amino acids. CDR3 sequence reads: CSVGGTGETQYF. CDR3 nucleotides: TGCAGCGTTGGGGGGACAGGGGAGACCCAGTACTTC.

The chain links TRBV6-1 to TRBJ1-1; D unclear. Per germline, CDR1 MNHNS and CDR2 SASEGT. The CDR3 is 12 amino acids. V was shortened by 4 bases and J by 5 bases, with 8 bases between the two germline ends. CDR3 bases: TGTGCCAGCAGTGCGACGGGGACTGAAGCTTTCTTT. Its protein product is CASSATGTEAFF.

This chain joins TRBV7-8 and TRBJ1-5; 12 bases are a match to TRBD1. There are 15 residues in the CDR3. V was clipped by 5 bases and J by 6 bases; unmatched bases: 5. Looked up from germline, CDR1 is SGHVS and CDR2 is FQNEAQ. The CDR3 region has the DNA TGTGCCAGCAGCGCCGGGACAGGGGGCGGTCAGCCCCAGCATTTT. This encodes CASSAGTGGGQPQHF.

CDR3 sequence reads: CASTSRVGEQFF. The CDR3 nucleotides are TGTGCCAGCACCTCTCGGGTAGGAGAGCAGTTCTTC. The chain couples TRBV9 to TRBJ2-1; D is unresolved. Per the germline V gene, CDR1 is SGDLS and CDR2 is YYNGEE. This CDR3 has 12 residues. Deletions cut 6 bases from V and 10 bases from J, with 14 bases between.

This chain uses TRBV30 with TRBJ2-2; 7 bases are a match to TRBD2. CDR3 length: 14 amino acids. Per germline, CDR1 GTSNPN and CDR2 SVGIG (reference sequence). CDR3: CAKEAQRGSGELFF. DNA for the CDR3: TGTGCTAAGGAGGCCCAGCGGGGCTCCGGGGAGCTGTTTTTT.

The chain combines TRBV5-6 with TRBJ1-2; TRBD1 agrees at 10 bases. The CDR3 contains 14 residues. Germline V CDR1 and CDR2: SGHDT, YYEEEE. J gave up 8 bases and V 9 bases, and 13 bases lay outside the gene matches. As DNA, the CDR3 is TGTGCCACATCCGTGGGACAGGGGTTAATCGGCTACACCTTC. As protein: CATSVGQGLIGYTF.

This clone is deemed medium-sized. The identical CDR3 is also encoded by other nucleotide sequences in the sample. This chain links TRBV6-5 with TRBJ1-1; D not resolved. CDR1 and CDR2 from the germline V gene are MNHEY and SVGAGI. The CDR3 runs 12 residues. V gave up 2 bases and J gave up 4 bases, with 5 bases separating them. The CDR3 spells CASSYGGTEAFF. DNA of the CDR3: TGTGCCAGCAGTTACGGCGGCACTGAAGCTTTCTTT.

In the case of this clone: Within the sample, other DNA sequences also encode this same CDR3. The chain employs TRBV6-5 and TRBJ1-1, with 7 nucleotides matching TRBD1. Germline-derived CDR1 and CDR2 are MNHEY and SVGAGI. This CDR3 comprises 15 residues. V dropped 0 bases and J dropped 3; count of bases not matched to a gene: 4. The DNA for the CDR3 is TGTGCCAGCAGTTACTCACCAGGGGGAGACACTGAAGCTTTCTTT. This gives the protein CASSYSPGGDTEAFF.

This clone was detected only a few times. The chain combines TRBV30 with TRBJ2-2, with 7 bases fitting TRBD1. The CDR3 covers 14 residues. Germline values: CDR1 GTSNPN, CDR2 SVGIG (reference sequence). V lost 5 bases, J lost 3 bases, and 6 bases stayed unmatched. CDR3 sequence: CAWRWGTDTGELFF. The CDR3 DNA sequence: TGTGCCTGGCGATGGGGGACAGACACCGGGGAGCTGTTTTTT.

The gene calls are TRBV6-5 and TRBJ2-7; D possibly corresponds to TRBD2 (5 bases). Per the germline V gene, CDR1 is MNHEY and CDR2 is SVGAGI. The CDR3 contains 14 residues. V gave up 3 bases and J gave up 6 bases, with 15 bases separating them. The CDR3 here is CASSYGPGVGEQYF. The DNA of the CDR3 is TGTGCCAGCAGTTATGGACCCGGGGTTGGCGAGCAGTACTTC.

CDR3 coding DNA: TGTGCCAGCAGTGTGGAGCGCCACACTGAAGCTTTCTTT. Encoded protein: CASSVERHTEAFF. The chain couples TRBV6-1 to TRBJ1-1; D gene ambiguous. Trimming took off 4 bases at V and 3 bases at J, with 9 bases between the two ends. CDR3 size: 13 residues. Per germline, CDR1 MNHNS and CDR2 SASEGT.

The V gene is TRBV19, the J gene TRBJ2-1; 12 nucleotides line up with TRBD2. This CDR3 is built from 20 residues. V lost 5 bases to trimming and J lost 0 bases; unmatched junction nucleotides: 14. The V gene's germline CDR1 is LNHDA and CDR2 SQIVND (reference sequence). The CDR3 loop reads CASSAATSGSTQSSYNEQFF. Here the CDR3 DNA reads TGTGCCAGTAGTGCCGCGACTAGCGGGAGCACCCAAAGCTCCTACAATGAGCAGTTCTTC.

The V and J genes are TRBV30 and TRBJ2-2; 12 bases are a match to TRBD2. The ends lost 4 bases at V and 4 bases at J; junction bases unmatched: 7. The germline CDR1 and CDR2 sequences are GTSNPN and SVGIG (reference sequence). This CDR3 has 16 residues. Written as DNA, the CDR3 is TGTGCCTGGAAGACTAGCGGGAGACGCCGCACCGGGGAGCTGTTTTTT. It is translated as CAWKTSGRRRTGELFF.

Sample share makes this clone medium-sized. V and J are TRBV6-4 and TRBJ2-3; a weak D match, TRBD2 (5 bases). CDR1 and CDR2 from the germline V gene are MRHNA and SNTAGT. The CDR3 is made up of 14 amino acids. V was trimmed by 3 bases and J by 1 base, leaving 8 bases between them. The CDR3 loop is CASSEVSGTDTQYF. CDR3 sequence (DNA): TGTGCCAGCAGTGAGGTTAGCGGCACAGATACGCAGTATTTT.

This chain connects TRBV4-3 to TRBJ1-2, with D perhaps matching TRBD1 (5 bases). Germline-derived CDR1 and CDR2 are LGHNA and YSLEER. The CDR3 spans 15 residues. Trimming removed 6 bases at V and 0 bases at J, with 14 bases between. The CDR3 is CASRLGVLANYGYTF. CDR3 DNA sequence: TGCGCCAGCAGACTAGGGGTCCTCGCTAACTATGGCTACACCTTC.

This clone was counted only a few times. One junction end disagrees with the germline gene, perhaps due to a read error. CDR3 in amino acids: CASSLTLAGGPSF. The CDR3 nucleotides are TGTGCCAGCAGCTTGACTCTAGCGGGAGGGCCGAGCTTC. This chain uses TRBV5-6 with TRBJ2-7; 12 bases match TRBD2. The CDR3 contains 13 residues. Germline CDR1 and CDR2: SGHDT and YYEEEE. The entire variable domain, with the rest obtained from reference TRBV5-6 and TRBJ2-7, is as follows: DAGVTQSPTHLIKTRGQQVTLRCSPKSGHDTVSWYQQALGQGPQFIFQYYEEEERQRGNFPDRFSGHQFPNYSSELNVNALLLGDSALYLCASSLTLAGGPSFGPGTRLTVT.

The chain links TRBV30 to TRBJ1-1, with D perhaps matching TRBD1 (5 bases). The ends were cut back, 2 bases at V and 5 bases at J, with 15 bases in the middle. The CDR3 runs 14 residues. Germline assignment: CDR1 GTSNPN and CDR2 SVGIG (reference sequence). The DNA for the CDR3 is TGTGCCTGGAGTTCCCCGGGGGTTAGAACTGAAGCTTTCTTT. As protein: CAWSSPGVRTEAFF.

The sample holds a few counts of this clone. The chain uses TRBV4-1 and TRBJ2-5; unclear D gene. Deletions cut 3 bases from V and 7 bases from J, with 21 bases between. The CDR3 runs to 16 residues. CDR1 and CDR2 from the germline V gene are MGHRA and YSYEKL. This chain's CDR3 is CASSQTPDAIQRTQYF. In DNA form, the CDR3 reads TGCGCCAGCAGCCAGACCCCTGACGCGATTCAACGGACCCAGTACTTC.

This chain connects TRBV28 to TRBJ1-2, with D possibly being TRBD1 (6 bases). The CDR3 length is 13 residues. V was trimmed by 5 bases and J by 4 bases, leaving 11 bases between them. Germline CDR1 MDHEN, CDR2 SYDVKM. DNA for the CDR3: TGTGCCAGCAGTCTACAGGGCTTCTATGGCTACACCTTC. It specifies CASSLQGFYGYTF.

The CDR3 nucleotides are TGTGCCAGCTCAAGCGGGGGGAGTTGGTATGAGCAGTTCTTC. This gives the protein CASSSGGSWYEQFF. The rearrangement joins TRBV25-1 to TRBJ2-1, with 9 bases that match TRBD2. Germline CDR1 and CDR2: MGHDK and SYGVNS. This CDR3 is built from 14 residues. The trim removed 8 bases at V and 8 bases at J, leaving 10 bases unmatched.

This clone appeared a few times. A junction boundary mismatches the germline segment, possibly from a read error. This chain links TRBV30 with TRBJ2-7; D gene unclear. The CDR3 totals 13 residues. Germline-derived CDR1 and CDR2 are GTSNPN and SVGIG (reference sequence). CDR3 amino acids: CAGLTGHPYEQYF. DNA of the CDR3: TGTGCCGGTCTCACCGGGCATCCCTACGAGCAGTACTTT.

The V call is TRBV6-4, the J call TRBJ2-1, with TRBD2 matching over 12 bases. Trimming cost V 6 bases and J 7 bases; bases outside gene matches: 7. CDR1 is MRHNA and CDR2 is SNTAGT in the germline V gene. The CDR3 spans 15 residues. This CDR3 reads CASSRLAGEGNEQFF. As DNA, the CDR3 is TGTGCCAGCAGCAGACTAGCGGGAGAGGGGAATGAGCAGTTCTTC.

The rearrangement links TRBV5-6 to TRBJ2-1; D is perhaps TRBD1 (5 bases). V shed 3 bases and J shed 6 bases, with 16 bases lying between them. This CDR3 contains 15 residues. Germline V CDR1 and CDR2: SGHDT, YYEEEE. The CDR3 sequence is CASSCRVWGCNEQFF. The CDR3 nucleotides are TGTGCCAGCAGCTGCAGGGTATGGGGCTGCAATGAGCAGTTCTTC.

On this clone: Germline and junction disagree at one end, which may indicate a read error. The chain is built from TRBV25-1 and TRBJ2-7; 9 nucleotides line up with TRBD1. The CDR3 consists of 18 residues. The germline V gene encodes CDR1 MGHDK and CDR2 SYGVNS. CDR3 sequence (DNA): TGTGCCAGCAGTGAGGGTGGGACCGGGACAGGGAATTCCTACGGGCAGTACTTC. Encoded protein: CASSEGGTGTGNSYGQYF.

This chain links TRBV11-3 with TRBJ2-3, with a tentative D call TRBD2 (6 bases). This CDR3 is 15 amino acids long. Germline V gene sequence: CDR1 SGHNT, CDR2 YENEEA. V dropped 5 bases and J dropped 0 bases, with 12 bases sitting between them. The CDR3, as DNA: TGTGCCAGCAGCCCGACGGGACTGAGCACAGATACGCAGTATTTT. This gives the protein CASSPTGLSTDTQYF.

The rearrangement joins TRBV30 to TRBJ2-1; D uncertain. Trimming took 2 bases from V and 6 from J, leaving 8 bases between them. The V gene's germline CDR1 is GTSNPN and CDR2 SVGIG (reference sequence). CDR3 size: 12 residues. In DNA form, the CDR3 reads TGTGCCTGGAGTCCATCAAGCAATGAGCAGTTCTTC. This codes for CAWSPSSNEQFF.

This clone was seen once. The chain links TRBV6-1 to TRBJ2-2; a weak D match, TRBD1 (7 bases). The CDR3 is made up of 13 amino acids. Germline V gene sequence: CDR1 MNHNS, CDR2 SASEGT. V lost 7 bases and J lost 3, with 9 bases in between. The CDR3 region has the DNA TGTGCCAGCACCAGGGGGGACACCGGGGAGCTGTTTTTT. Its protein is CASTRGDTGELFF.

The chain uses TRBV28 and TRBJ1-2, with a weak D call TRBD1 (5 bases). Trimming cost V 2 bases and J 1 base, with 11 bases left between them. The CDR3 runs to 15 residues. From germline, CDR1 is MDHEN and CDR2 SYDVKM. The CDR3 region has the DNA TGTGCCAGCAGTTTACAGGGTAAAAGTAACTATGGCTACACCTTC. The encoded protein is CASSLQGKSNYGYTF.

The rearrangement uses TRBV30 and TRBJ1-1; 10 bases line up with TRBD1. The CDR3 consists of 13 residues. Germline trimming cut 7 bases from V and 4 bases from J; bases unmatched to any gene: 6. From germline, CDR1 is GTSNPN and CDR2 SVGIG (reference sequence). CDR3 loop: CAFTRDRGTEAFF. CDR3 sequence (DNA): TGTGCCTTCACCCGGGACAGGGGCACTGAAGCTTTCTTT.

The V and J genes are TRBV5-6 and TRBJ2-1, with D perhaps matching TRBD2 (5 bases). Germline V gene lookup returns CDR1 SGHDT and CDR2 YYEEEE. Trimming cost V 0 bases and J 5 bases, with 18 bases left between them. This CDR3 is 17 amino acids long. The CDR3 here is CASSLGVLVIGDNEQFF. CDR3 DNA: TGTGCCAGCAGCTTGGGAGTACTAGTAATCGGCGACAATGAGCAGTTCTTC.

The chain joins TRBV5-1 to TRBJ2-2; 7 nucleotides agree with TRBD2. The CDR3 totals 16 residues. The V segment lost 1 base and the J segment 7 bases; nucleotides outside the gene matches: 10. The germline CDR1 and CDR2 sequences are SGHRS and YFSETQ. The CDR3 sequence is CASSLNVRGSDGELFF. The DNA of the CDR3 is TGCGCCAGCAGCTTGAACGTCCGCGGGAGTGACGGGGAGCTGTTTTTT.